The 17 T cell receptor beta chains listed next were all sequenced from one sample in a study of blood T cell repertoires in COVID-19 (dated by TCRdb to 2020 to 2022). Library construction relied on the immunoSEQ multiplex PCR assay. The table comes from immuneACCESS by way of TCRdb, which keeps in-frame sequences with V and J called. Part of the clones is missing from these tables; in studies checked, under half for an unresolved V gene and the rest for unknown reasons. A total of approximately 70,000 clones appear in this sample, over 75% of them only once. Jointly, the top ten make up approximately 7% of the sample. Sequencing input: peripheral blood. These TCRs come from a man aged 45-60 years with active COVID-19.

The CDR3 is CASSPTSGTGDGEQYF. The CDR3 nucleotides read TGTGCCAGCAGTCCAACTTCCGGGACAGGGGACGGCGAGCAGTACTTC. This chain joins TRBV7-3 and TRBJ2-7; 10 nucleotides line up with TRBD1. The V segment lost 6 bases and the J segment 6 bases; nucleotides outside the gene matches: 14. The CDR3 extends over 16 amino acids. Germline assignment: CDR1 SGHTA and CDR2 FQGTGA. Full variable domain (outside the CDR3, taken from reference TRBV7-3 and TRBJ2-7): GAGVSQTPSNKVTEKGKYVELRCDPISGHTALYWYRQSLGQGPEFLIYFQGTGAADDSGLPNDRFFAVRPEGSVSTLKIQRTERGDSAVYLCASSPTSGTGDGEQYFGPGTRLTVT.

As DNA, the CDR3 is TGTGCCAGCAGTTCCCCCGCTACAGGGATGAACACTGAAGCTTTCTTT. Protein sequence: CASSSPATGMNTEAFF. This rearrangement joins TRBV6-2 or TRBV6-3 to TRBJ1-1, with D perhaps TRBD1 (6 bases). CDR1 is MNHEY and CDR2 is SVGEGT in the germline V gene. The CDR3 has 16 residues. V lost 4 bases and J 0 bases, leaving 15 bases between the germline ends.

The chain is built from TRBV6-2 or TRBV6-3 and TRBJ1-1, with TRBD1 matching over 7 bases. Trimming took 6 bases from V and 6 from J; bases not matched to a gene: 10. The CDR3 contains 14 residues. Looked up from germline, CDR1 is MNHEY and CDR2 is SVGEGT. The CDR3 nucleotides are TGTGCCAGCAGCCGAGATGACAGGGCCGCTGAAGCTTTCTTT. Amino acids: CASSRDDRAAEAFF.

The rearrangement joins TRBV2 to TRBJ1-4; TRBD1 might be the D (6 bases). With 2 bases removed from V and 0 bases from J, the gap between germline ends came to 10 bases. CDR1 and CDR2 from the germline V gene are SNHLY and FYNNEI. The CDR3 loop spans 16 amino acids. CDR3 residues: CASSEQGRATNEKLFF. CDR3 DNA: TGTGCCAGCAGTGAACAGGGGAGAGCAACTAATGAAAAACTGTTTTTT.

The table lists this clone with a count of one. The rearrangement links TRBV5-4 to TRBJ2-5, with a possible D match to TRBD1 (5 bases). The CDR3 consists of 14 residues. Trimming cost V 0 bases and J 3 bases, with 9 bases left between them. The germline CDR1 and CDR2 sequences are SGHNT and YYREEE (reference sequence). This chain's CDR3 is CASSLATEKETQYF. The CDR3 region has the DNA TGTGCCAGCAGCTTGGCGACAGAGAAAGAGACCCAGTACTTC. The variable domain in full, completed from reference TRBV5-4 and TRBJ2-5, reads ETGVTQSPTHLIKTRGQQVTLRCSSQSGHNTVSWYQQALGQGPQFIFQYYREEENGRGNFPPRFSGLQFPNYSSELNVNALELDDSALYLCASSLATEKETQYFGPGTRLLVL.

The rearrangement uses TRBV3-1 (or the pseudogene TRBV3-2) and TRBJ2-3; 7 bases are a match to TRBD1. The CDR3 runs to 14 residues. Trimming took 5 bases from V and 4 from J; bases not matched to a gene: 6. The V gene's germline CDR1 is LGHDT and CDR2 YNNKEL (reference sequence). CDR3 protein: CASSYQGESDTQYF. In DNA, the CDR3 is TGTGCCAGCAGCTATCAGGGGGAGTCAGATACGCAGTATTTT.

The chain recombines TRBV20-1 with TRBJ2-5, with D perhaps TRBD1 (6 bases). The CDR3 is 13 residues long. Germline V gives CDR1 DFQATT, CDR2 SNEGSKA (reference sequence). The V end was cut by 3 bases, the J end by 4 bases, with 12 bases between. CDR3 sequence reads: CSASIRGIETQYF. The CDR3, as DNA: TGCAGTGCTAGTATCAGGGGAATAGAGACCCAGTACTTC.

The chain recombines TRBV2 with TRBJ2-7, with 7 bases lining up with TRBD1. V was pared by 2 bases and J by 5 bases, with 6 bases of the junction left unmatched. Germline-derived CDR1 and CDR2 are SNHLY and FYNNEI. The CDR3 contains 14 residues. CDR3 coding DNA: TGTGCCAGCAGTGAACCGAGGCAGGGGGACGAGCAGTACTTC. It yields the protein CASSEPRQGDEQYF.

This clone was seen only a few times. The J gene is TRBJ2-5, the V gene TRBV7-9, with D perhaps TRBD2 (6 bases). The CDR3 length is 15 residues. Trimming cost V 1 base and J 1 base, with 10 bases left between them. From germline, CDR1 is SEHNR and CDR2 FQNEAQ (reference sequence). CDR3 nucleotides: TGTGCCAGCAGCTTAGGAAGCGGGCTCCAAGAGACCCAGTACTTC. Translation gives CASSLGSGLQETQYF.

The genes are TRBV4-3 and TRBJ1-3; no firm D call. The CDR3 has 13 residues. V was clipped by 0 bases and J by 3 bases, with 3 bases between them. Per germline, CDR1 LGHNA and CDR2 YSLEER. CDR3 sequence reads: CASSQERGNTIYF. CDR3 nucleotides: TGCGCCAGCAGCCAAGAGCGTGGAAACACCATATATTTT.

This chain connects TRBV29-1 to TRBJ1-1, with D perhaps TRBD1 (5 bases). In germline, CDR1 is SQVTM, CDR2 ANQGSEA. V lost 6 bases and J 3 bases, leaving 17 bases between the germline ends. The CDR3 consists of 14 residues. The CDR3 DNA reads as TGCAGCGTCGTTGTTGGGTTACAGGACACTGAAGCTTTCTTT. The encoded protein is CSVVVGLQDTEAFF.

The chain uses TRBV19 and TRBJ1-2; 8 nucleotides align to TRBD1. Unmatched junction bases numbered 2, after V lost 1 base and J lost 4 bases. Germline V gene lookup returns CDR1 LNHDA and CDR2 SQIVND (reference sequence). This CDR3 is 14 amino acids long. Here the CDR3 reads CASSIGGQAYGYTF. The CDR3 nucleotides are TGTGCCAGTAGTATAGGGGGACAGGCCTATGGCTACACCTTC.

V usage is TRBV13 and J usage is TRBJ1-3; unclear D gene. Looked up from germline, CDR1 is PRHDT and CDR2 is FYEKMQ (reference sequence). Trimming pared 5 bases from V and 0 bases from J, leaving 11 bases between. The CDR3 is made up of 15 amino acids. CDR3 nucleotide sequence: TGTGCCAGCAGCACCGTGGTGAGCTCTGGAAACACCATATATTTT. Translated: CASSTVVSSGNTIYF.

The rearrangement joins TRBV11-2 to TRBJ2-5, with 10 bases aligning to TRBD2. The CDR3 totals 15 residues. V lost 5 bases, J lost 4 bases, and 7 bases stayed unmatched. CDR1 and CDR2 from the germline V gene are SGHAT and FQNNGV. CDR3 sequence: CASSPILAGRETQYF. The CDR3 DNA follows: TGTGCCAGCAGCCCTATACTAGCGGGAAGAGAGACCCAGTACTTC.

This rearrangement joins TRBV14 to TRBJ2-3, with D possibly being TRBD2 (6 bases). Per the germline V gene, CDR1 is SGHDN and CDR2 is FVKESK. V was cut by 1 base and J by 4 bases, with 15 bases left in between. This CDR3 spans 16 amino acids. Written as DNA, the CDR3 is TGTGCCAGCAGCCAAGCCCAGGGATGGGGGGCAGATACGCAGTATTTT. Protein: CASSQAQGWGADTQYF.

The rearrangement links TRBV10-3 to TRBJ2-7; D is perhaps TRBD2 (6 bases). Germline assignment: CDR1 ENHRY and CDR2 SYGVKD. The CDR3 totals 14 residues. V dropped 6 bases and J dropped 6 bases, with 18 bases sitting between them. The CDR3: CAIREGQGLVEQYF. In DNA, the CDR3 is TGTGCCATCAGGGAGGGGCAGGGATTAGTCGAGCAGTACTTC.

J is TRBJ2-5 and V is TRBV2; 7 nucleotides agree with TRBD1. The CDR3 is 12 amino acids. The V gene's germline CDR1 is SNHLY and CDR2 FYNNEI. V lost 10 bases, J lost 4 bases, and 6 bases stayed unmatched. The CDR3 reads CATLEGAETQYF. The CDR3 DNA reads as TGTGCCACCCTAGAGGGGGCAGAGACCCAGTACTTC. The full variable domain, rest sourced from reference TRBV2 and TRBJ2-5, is EPEVTQTPSHQVTQMGQEVILRCVPISNHLYFYWYRQILGQKVEFLVSFYNNEISEKSEIFDDQFSVERPDGSNFTLKIRSTKLEDSAMYFCATLEGAETQYFGPGTRLLVL.